This T cell receptor beta chain was recorded in a study of tumor-infiltrating lymphocytes in primary liver carcinoma. The input was 450 to 500 ng total RNA; TCR beta cDNA was made from it with a constant-region primer. Nested multiplex PCR, run for three rounds with slightly modified ARM-PCR, yielded TCR beta libraries. The two initial PCR rounds, about 9 cycles each, used TRBV1-TRBV30 forward and C-beta reverse primers. TCRdb recomputed calls from the multiplex PCR reads with MiXCR, one row per CDR3 protein. The repertoire holds about 100,000 distinct CDR3 sequences, with under 70% as singletons. Germline-derived CDR1 and CDR2 are SQVTM and ANQGSEA. The CDR3 length is 15 residues. V lost 3 bases, J lost 8 bases, and 14 bases stayed unmatched. Notes on this clonotype: No antigen is known for it.

Notes on the study in general: Tumor samples exhibited a significantly greater top-250-clone fraction than blood samples (p = 0.039).

Co-extraction of both nucleic acids (RNA and DNA) used roughly 18-32 mg of unsorted bulk tissue. The TCR comes from an older woman with primary liver carcinoma and hepatitis B virus infection. The source material was liver tumor tissue from sampling region 2. Stated subset: tumor region T2, inferior pole. The gene calls are TRBV29-1 and TRBJ2-3; 7 bases match TRBD2. CDR3 sequence reads: CSVEGGAGPTCTQYF. CDR3 sequence (DNA): TGCAGCGTTGAGGGAGGGGCGGGACCCACATGTACGCAGTATTTT.